The T cell receptor (beta chain) under discussion was sequenced for a study of T-cell reconstitution after alpha-beta-depleted transplantation in children. Study-wide results and caveats: Several hundred rapidly expanded clones from non-depleted graft cells reportedly supplied alpha-beta T cells about two months post-transplant.

In this sample, this clonotype turned up many times. Its specificity is not known. Unique molecular identifiers were used to barcode this TCRbeta library. Each CDR3 protein gets one entry after TCRdb re-called the PCR reads with MiXCR. Seen here are about 200,000 distinct CDR3 sequences, approximately 6.3% observed once, and the top ten hold 5% to 6.5%. Trimming took off 4 bases at V and 8 bases at J, with 6 bases between the two ends. Germline V gives CDR1 MNHEY, CDR2 SVGEGT. The CDR3 consists of 11 residues. The receptor was isolated from a boy aged 2-15 years with acute lymphoblastic leukemia, due to receive a stem cell transplant. The chain uses TRBV6-2 or TRBV6-3 and TRBJ2-1; the D is unclear. The sample was PBMCs, taken before TCRalphabeta/CD19-depleted stem cell transplant. The CDR3 protein is CASSFTDEQFF. As DNA, the CDR3 is TGTGCCAGCAGTTTTACGGATGAGCAGTTCTTC.